Only one count was recorded for the clone carrying this TCR beta chain. Trimming took 5 bases from V and 10 from J; bases not matched to a gene: 5. Germline CDR1 is MGHRA and CDR2 is YSYEKL. This CDR3 spans 14 amino acids. The sample is drawn from a study of control samples from healthy donors and cancer patients. Assay: immunoSEQ multiplex PCR; the TCRdb copy retains only in-frame clones and omits some. The table includes over 150,000 clones, approximately 94% detected once. This rearrangement joins TRBV4-1 to TRBJ2-1, with TRBD2 identical over 13 bases. Sequencing used blood. This clonotype was obtained from a young man in good health. CDR3 coding DNA: TGCGCCAGCAGCGGACTAGCGGGAGTAAACGAGCAGTTCTTC. This gives the protein CASSGLAGVNEQFF.